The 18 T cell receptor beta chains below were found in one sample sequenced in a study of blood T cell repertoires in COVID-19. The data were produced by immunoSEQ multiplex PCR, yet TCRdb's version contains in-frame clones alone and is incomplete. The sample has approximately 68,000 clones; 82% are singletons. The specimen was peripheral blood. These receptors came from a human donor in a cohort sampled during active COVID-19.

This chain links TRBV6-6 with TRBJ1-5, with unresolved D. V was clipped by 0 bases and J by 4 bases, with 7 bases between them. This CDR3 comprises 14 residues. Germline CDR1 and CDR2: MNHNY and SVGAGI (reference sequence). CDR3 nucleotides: TGTGCCAGCAGTTACTCGGAGGGAAATCAGCCCCAGCATTTT. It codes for CASSYSEGNQPQHF.

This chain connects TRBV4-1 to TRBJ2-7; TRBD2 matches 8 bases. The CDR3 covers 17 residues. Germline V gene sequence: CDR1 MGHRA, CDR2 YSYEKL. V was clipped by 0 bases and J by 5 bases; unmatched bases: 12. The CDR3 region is CASSQESGTRGVNEQYF. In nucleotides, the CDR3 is TGCGCCAGCAGCCAAGAGTCCGGGACTAGGGGTGTCAACGAGCAGTACTTC.

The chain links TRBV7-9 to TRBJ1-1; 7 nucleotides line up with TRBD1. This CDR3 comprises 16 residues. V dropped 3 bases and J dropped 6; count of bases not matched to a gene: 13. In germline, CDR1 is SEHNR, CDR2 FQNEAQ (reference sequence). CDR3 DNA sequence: TGTGCCAGCAGCTTGCCCGGAAGGACAGGAGGGGCTGAAGCTTTCTTT. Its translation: CASSLPGRTGGAEAFF.

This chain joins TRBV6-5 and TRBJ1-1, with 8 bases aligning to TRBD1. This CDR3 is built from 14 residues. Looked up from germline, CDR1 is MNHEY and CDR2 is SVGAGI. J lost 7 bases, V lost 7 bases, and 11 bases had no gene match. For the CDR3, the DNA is TGTGCCAGCACCCGGGACAGGAAGGGCCGTGAAGCTTTCTTT. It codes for CASTRDRKGREAFF.

The CDR3 spells CASSTGTGVEKLFF. The DNA for the CDR3 is TGCGCCAGCAGCACCGGGACAGGGGTTGAAAAACTGTTTTTT. This chain joins TRBV5-1 and TRBJ1-4, with TRBD1 identical over 10 bases. Germline values: CDR1 SGHRS, CDR2 YFSETQ. The trim removed 4 bases at V and 7 bases at J, leaving 4 bases unmatched. The CDR3 consists of 14 residues.

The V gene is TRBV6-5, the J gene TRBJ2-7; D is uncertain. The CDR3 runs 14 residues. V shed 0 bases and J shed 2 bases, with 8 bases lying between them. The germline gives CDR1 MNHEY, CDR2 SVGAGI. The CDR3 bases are TGTGCCAGCAGTTACTCGCAGGTGACCTACGAGCAGTACTTC. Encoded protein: CASSYSQVTYEQYF.

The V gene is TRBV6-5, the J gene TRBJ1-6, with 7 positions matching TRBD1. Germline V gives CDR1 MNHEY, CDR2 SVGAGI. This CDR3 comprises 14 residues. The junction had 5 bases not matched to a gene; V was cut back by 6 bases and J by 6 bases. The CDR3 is CASRRQGGNSPLHF. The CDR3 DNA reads TGTGCCAGCAGAAGACAGGGAGGTAATTCACCCCTCCACTTT.

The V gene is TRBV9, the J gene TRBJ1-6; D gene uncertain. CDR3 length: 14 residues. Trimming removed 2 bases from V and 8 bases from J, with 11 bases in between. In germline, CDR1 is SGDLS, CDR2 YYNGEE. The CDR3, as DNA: TGTGCCAGCAGCGTCATACCCGGGGATTCACCCCTCCACTTT. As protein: CASSVIPGDSPLHF.

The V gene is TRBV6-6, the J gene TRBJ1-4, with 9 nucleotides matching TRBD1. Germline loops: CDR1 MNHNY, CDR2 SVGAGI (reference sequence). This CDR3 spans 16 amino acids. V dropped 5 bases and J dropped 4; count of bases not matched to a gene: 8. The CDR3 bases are TGTGCCAGCAGTGCCCAACAGGGGGCTGTTAATGAAAAACTGTTTTTT. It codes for CASSAQQGAVNEKLFF.

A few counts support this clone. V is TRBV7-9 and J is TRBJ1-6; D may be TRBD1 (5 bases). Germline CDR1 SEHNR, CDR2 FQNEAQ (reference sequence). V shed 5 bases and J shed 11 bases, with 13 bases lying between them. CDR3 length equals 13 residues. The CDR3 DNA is TGTGCCAGCAGCCCGGGAGGGGACGCACCCCTCCACTTT. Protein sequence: CASSPGGDAPLHF. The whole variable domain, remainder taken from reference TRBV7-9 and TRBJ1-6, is DTGVSQNPRHKITKRGQNVTFRCDPISEHNRLYWYRQTLGQGPEFLTYFQNEAQLEKSRLLSDRFSAERPKGSFSTLEIQRTEQGDSAMYLCASSPGGDAPLHFGNGTRLTVT.

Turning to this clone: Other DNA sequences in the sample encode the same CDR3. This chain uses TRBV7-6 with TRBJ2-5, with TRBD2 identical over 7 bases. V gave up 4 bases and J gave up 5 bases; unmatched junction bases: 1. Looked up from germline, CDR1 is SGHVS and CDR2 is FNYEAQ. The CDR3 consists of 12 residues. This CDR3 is CASSSREETQYF. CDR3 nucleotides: TGTGCCAGCAGCTCGCGGGAGGAGACCCAGTACTTC.

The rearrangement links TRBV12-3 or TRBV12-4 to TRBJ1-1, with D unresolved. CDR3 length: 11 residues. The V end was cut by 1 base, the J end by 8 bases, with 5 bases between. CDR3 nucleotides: TGTGCCAGCAGTTTAGATCTGGAAGCTTTCTTT. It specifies CASSLDLEAFF.

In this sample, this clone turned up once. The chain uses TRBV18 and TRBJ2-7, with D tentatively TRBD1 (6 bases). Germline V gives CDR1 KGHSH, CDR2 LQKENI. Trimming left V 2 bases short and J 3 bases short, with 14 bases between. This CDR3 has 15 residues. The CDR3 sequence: CASSPFGTTSYEQYF. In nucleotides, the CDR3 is TGTGCCAGCTCACCATTCGGGACAACTAGCTACGAGCAGTACTTC. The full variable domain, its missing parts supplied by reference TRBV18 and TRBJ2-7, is NAGVMQNPRHLVRRRGQEARLRCSPMKGHSHVYWYRQLPEEGLKFMVYLQKENIIDESGMPKERFSAEFPKEGPSILRIQQVVRGDSAAYFCASSPFGTTSYEQYFGPGTRLTVT.

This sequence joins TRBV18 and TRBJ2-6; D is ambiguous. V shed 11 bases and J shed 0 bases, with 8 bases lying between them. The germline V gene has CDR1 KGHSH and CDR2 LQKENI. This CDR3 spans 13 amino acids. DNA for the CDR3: TGTGCCGGCAAAAGCTCTGGGGCCAACGTCCTGACTTTC. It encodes CAGKSSGANVLTF.

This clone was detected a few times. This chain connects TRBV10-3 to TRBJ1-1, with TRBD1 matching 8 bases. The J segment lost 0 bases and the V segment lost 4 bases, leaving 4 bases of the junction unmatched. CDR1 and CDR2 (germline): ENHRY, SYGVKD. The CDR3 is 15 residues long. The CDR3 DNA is TGTGCCATCAGTGCAAGACAGGGGATGAACACTGAAGCTTTCTTT. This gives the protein CAISARQGMNTEAFF.

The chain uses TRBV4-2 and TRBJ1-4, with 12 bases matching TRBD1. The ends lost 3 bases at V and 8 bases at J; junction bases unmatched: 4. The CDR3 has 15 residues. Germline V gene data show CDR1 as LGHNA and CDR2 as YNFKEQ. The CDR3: CASSHSGTGGEKLFF. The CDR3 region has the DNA TGTGCCAGCAGCCACAGCGGGACAGGGGGCGAAAAACTGTTTTTT.

The CDR3 is CASSHMGPGELFF. As DNA, the CDR3 is TGTGCCAGCAGCCACATGGGCCCCGGGGAGCTGTTTTTT. The rearrangement uses TRBV3-1 (or the pseudogene TRBV3-2) and TRBJ2-2; unclear D gene. The CDR3 is 13 amino acids. The V end lost 3 bases, the J end lost 6 bases, and 8 bases lay between the germline ends. Per the germline V gene, CDR1 is LGHDT and CDR2 is YNNKEL (reference sequence).

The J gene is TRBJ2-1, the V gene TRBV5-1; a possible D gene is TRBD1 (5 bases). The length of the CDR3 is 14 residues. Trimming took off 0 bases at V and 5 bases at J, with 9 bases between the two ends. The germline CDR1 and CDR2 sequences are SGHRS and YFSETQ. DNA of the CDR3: TGCGCCAGCAGCTTGGGACAGTGGGACAATGAGCAGTTCTTC. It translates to CASSLGQWDNEQFF.